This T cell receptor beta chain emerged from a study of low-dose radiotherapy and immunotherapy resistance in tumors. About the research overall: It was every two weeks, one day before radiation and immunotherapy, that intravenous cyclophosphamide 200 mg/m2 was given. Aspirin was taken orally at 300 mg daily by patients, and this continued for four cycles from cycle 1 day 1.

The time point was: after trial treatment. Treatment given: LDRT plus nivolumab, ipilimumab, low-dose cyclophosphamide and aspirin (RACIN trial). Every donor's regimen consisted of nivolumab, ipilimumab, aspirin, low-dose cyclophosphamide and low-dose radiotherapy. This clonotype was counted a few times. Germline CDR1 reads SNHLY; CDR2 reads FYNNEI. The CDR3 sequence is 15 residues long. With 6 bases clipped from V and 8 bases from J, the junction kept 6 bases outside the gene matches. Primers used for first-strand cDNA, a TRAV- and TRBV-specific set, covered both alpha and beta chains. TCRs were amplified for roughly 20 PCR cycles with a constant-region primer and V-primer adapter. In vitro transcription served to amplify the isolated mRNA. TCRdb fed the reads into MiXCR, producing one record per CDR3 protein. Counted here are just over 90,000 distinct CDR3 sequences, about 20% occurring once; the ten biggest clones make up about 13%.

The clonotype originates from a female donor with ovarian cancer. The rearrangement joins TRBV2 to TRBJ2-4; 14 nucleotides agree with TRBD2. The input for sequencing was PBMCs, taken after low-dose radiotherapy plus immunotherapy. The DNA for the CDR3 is TGTGCCAGCAGCGGGACTAGCGGGAGTCGGGACATTCAGTACTTC. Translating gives CASSGTSGSRDIQYF.